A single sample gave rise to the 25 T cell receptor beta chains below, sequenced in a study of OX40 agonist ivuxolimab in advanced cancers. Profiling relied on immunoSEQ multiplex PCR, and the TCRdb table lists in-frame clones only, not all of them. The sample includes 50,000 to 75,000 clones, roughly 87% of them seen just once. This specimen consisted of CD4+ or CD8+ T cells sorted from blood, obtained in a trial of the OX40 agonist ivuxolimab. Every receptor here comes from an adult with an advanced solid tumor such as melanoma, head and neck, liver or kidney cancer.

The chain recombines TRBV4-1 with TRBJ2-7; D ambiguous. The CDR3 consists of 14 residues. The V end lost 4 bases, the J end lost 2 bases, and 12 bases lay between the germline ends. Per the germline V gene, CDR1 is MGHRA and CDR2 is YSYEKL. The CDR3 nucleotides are TGCGCCAGCAGCCTCCCTGGGCAGACCTACGAGCAGTACTTC. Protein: CASSLPGQTYEQYF.

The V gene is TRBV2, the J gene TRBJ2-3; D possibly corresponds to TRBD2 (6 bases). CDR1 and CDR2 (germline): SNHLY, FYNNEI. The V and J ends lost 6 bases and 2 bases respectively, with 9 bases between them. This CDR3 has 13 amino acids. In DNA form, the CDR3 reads TGTGCCAGCAGAGAGGACTACACAGATACGCAGTATTTT. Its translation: CASREDYTDTQYF.

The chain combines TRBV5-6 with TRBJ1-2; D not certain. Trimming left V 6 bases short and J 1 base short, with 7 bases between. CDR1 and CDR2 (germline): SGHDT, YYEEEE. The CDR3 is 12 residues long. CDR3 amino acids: CASTQLNYGYTF. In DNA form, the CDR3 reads TGTGCCAGCACCCAGCTTAACTATGGCTACACCTTC.

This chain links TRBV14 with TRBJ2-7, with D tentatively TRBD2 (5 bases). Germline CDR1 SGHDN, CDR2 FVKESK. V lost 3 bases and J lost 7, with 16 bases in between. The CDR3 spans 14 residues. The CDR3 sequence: CASSHRLRVWEQYF. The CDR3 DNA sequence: TGTGCCAGCAGCCACCGCCTGCGGGTATGGGAGCAGTACTTC.

The CDR3 nucleotides are TGTGCCAGCAGCAAAAGCCCGGGACAGGGCAACGAGCAGTACTTC. It specifies CASSKSPGQGNEQYF. The rearrangement uses TRBV16 and TRBJ2-7; 9 nucleotides agree with TRBD1. After removal of 5 bases from V and 5 bases from J, the junction contained 10 bases not matched to a gene. Germline CDR1 is KGHSY and CDR2 is FQNENV. The CDR3 is made up of 15 amino acids.

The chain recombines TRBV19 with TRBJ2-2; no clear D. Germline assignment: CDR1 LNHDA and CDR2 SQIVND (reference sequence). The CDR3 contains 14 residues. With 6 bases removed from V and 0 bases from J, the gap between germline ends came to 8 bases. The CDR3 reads CASRGRTNTGELFF. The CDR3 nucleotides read TGTGCCAGTAGGGGCAGAACGAACACCGGGGAGCTGTTTTTT.

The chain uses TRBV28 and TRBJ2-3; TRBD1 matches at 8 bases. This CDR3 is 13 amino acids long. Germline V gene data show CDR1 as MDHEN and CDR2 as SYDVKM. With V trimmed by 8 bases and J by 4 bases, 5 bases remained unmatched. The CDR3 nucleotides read TGTGCCAGCGGGTTACAGGGGGCAGATACGCAGTATTTT. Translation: CASGLQGADTQYF.

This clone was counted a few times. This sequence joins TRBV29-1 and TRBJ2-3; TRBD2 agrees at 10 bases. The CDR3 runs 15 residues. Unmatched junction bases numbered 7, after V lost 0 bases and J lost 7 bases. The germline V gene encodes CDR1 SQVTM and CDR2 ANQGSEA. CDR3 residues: CSVEDASGSTYTQYF. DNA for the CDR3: TGCAGCGTTGAAGACGCTAGCGGGAGTACGTATACGCAGTATTTT.

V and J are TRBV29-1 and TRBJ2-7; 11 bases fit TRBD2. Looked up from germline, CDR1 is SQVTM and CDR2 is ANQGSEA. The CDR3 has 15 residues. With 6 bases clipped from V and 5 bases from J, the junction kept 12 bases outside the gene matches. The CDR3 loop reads CSVWATSGSRHEQYF. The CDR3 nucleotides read TGCAGCGTGTGGGCAACTAGCGGGAGTCGACACGAGCAGTACTTC.

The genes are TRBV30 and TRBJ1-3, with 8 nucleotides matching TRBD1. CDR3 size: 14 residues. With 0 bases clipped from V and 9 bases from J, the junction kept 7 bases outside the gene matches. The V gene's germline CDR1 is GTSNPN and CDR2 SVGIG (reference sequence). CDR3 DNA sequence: TGTGCCTGGAGTGTCCCAAGACAGGGGACCACCATATATTTT. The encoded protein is CAWSVPRQGTTIYF.

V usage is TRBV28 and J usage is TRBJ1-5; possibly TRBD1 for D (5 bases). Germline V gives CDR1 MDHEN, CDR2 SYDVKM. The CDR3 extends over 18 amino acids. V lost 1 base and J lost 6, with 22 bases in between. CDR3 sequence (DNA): TGTGCCAGCAGTTTATCGGCAGGCCGACAGCGAAGGCTTCAGCCCCAGCATTTT. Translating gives CASSLSAGRQRRLQPQHF.

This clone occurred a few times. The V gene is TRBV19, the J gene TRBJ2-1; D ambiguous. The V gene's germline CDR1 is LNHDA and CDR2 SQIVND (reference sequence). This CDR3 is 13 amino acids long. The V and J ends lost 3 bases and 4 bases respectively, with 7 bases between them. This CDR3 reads CASSIRPYNEQFF. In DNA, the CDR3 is TGTGCCAGTAGTATCAGACCTTACAATGAGCAGTTCTTC.

The CDR3 DNA reads as TGTGCCAGTAGTATGGGAGATACGCAGTATTTT. Protein product: CASSMGDTQYF. The chain couples TRBV19 to TRBJ2-3; D gene ambiguous. CDR3 length: 11 amino acids. Between the trimmed V and J ends, which lost 3 bases and 5 bases, there was a span of 3 bases. Germline V gene lookup returns CDR1 LNHDA and CDR2 SQIVND (reference sequence).

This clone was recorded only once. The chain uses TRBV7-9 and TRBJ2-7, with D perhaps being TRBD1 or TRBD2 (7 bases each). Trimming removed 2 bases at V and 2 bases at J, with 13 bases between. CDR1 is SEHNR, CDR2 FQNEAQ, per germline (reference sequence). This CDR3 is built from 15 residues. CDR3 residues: CASSLQAGGAYEQYF. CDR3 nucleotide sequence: TGTGCCAGCAGCTTACAAGCAGGGGGGGCCTACGAGCAGTACTTC.

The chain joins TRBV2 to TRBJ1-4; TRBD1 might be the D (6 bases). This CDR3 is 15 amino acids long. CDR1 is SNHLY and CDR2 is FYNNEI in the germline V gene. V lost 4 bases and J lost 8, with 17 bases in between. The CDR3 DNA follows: TGTGCCAGCAGTGGTAGTGGGACAACAGGGGAAAAACTGTTTTTT. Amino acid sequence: CASSGSGTTGEKLFF.

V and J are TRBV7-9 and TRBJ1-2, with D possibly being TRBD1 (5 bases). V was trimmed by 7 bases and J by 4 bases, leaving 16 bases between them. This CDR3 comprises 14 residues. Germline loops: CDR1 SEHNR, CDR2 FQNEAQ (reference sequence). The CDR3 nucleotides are TGTGCCAGCACCCTCCCCACGCAGGGCTATGGCTACACCTTC. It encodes CASTLPTQGYGYTF.

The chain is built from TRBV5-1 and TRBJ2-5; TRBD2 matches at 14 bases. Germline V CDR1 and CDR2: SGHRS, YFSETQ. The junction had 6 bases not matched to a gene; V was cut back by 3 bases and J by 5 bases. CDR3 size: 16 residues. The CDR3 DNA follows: TGCGCCAGCAGCTCGGGACTAGCGGGAGTATTGGAGACCCAGTACTTC. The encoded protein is CASSSGLAGVLETQYF.

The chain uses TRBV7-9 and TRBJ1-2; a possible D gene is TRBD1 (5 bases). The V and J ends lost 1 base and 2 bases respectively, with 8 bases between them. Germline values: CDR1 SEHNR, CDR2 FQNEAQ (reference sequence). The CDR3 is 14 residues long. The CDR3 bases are TGTGCCAGCAGCTTAGAGACAGAGAACTATGGCTACACCTTC. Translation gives CASSLETENYGYTF.

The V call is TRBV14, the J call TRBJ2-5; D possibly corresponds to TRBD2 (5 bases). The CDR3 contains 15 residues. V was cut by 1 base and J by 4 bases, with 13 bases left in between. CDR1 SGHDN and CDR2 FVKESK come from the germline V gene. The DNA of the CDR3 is TGTGCCAGCAGCCAAGCACTAGTAAAACGAGAGACCCAGTACTTC. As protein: CASSQALVKRETQYF. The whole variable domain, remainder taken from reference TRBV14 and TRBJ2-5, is EAGVTQFPSHSVIEKGQTVTLRCDPISGHDNLYWYRRVMGKEIKFLLHFVKESKQDESGMPNNRFLAERTGGTYSTLKVQPAELEDSGVYFCASSQALVKRETQYFGPGTRLLVL.

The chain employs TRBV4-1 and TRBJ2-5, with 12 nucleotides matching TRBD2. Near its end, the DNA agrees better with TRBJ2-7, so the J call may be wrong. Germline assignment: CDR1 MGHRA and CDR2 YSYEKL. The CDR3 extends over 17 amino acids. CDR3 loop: CASSQGRLAGGTHEQYF. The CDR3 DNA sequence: TGCGCCAGCAGCCAAGGGCGTCTAGCGGGAGGGACCCACGAGCAGTACTTC.

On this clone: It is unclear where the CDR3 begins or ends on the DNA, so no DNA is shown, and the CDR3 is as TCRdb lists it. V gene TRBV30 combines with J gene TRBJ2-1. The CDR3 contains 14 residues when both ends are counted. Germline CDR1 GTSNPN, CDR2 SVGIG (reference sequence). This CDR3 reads CACTSGPNHNEQFF.

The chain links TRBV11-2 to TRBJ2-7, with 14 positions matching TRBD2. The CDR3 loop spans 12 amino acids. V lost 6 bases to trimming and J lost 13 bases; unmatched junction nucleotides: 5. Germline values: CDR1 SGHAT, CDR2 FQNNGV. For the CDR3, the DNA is TGTGCCAGCAGACCGACTAGCGGGAGGGCCTACTTC. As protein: CASRPTSGRAYF.

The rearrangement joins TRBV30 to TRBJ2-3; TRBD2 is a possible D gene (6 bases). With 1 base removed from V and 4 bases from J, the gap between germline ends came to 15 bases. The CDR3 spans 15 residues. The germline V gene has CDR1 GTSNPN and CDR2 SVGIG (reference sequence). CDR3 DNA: TGTGCCTGGAGTGGGGGAGGCGGGATTTCAGATACGCAGTATTTT. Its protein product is CAWSGGGGISDTQYF.

DNA for the CDR3: TGTGCCTGGAGTGTAGGCCGTTTCACCGGGACTAGCGGGAGGAATGAGCAGTTCTTC. Amino acid sequence: CAWSVGRFTGTSGRNEQFF. The chain is built from TRBV30 and TRBJ2-1; 15 bases map to TRBD2. V lost 0 bases to trimming and J lost 7 bases; unmatched junction nucleotides: 13. Germline CDR1 is GTSNPN and CDR2 is SVGIG (reference sequence). The CDR3 has 19 residues. The full variable domain, with the rest looked up from reference TRBV30 and TRBJ2-1, is SQTIHQWPATLVQPVGSPLSLECTVEGTSNPNLYWYRQAAGRGLQLLFYSVGIGQISSEVPQNLSASRPQDRQFILSSKKLLLSDSGFYLCAWSVGRFTGTSGRNEQFFGPGTRLTVL.

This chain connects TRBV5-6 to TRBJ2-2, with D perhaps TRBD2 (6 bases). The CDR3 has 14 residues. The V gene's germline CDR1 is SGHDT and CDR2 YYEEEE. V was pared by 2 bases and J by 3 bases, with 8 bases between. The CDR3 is CASSLPGDTGELFF. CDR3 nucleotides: TGTGCCAGCAGCTTACCGGGGGACACCGGGGAGCTGTTTTTT. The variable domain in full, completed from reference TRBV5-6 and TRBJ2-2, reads DAGVTQSPTHLIKTRGQQVTLRCSPKSGHDTVSWYQQALGQGPQFIFQYYEEEERQRGNFPDRFSGHQFPNYSSELNVNALLLGDSALYLCASSLPGDTGELFFGEGSRLTVL.